This T cell receptor beta chain was obtained from a study of cytomegalovirus exposure and HLA in healthy donors. Across the study: Early released data comprised around 85 million unique TCRs from HLA-typed donors. Study findings and constraints: In a later analysis, V- and J-gene trimming of beta chains associated with a DCLRE1C missense variant, replicated independently. TCR beta chains numbering more than 150 were designated cytomegalovirus-associated.

In the case of this clone: Its matching antigen is unknown.

The PCR ran on 60 Vbeta and 13 Jbeta primers. Some clones are missing from TCRdb's copy, which holds only in-frame ones; the method was immunoSEQ multiplex PCR. This table holds approximately 90,000 clones, about 78% found once. The clonotype originates from a man aged 35-49 years in good health and CMV-seronegative. The sample comprised PBMCs.

The CDR3 DNA reads TGTGCCATCAGTGAGCCCCGGACTAGCGGGATTAGCACAGATACGCAGTATTTT. As protein: CAISEPRTSGISTDTQYF. The rearrangement uses TRBV10-3 and TRBJ2-3; 12 nucleotides line up with TRBD2. Trimming at V came to 2 bases and at J to 0 bases, leaving 6 bases not matched to a gene. Looked up from germline, CDR1 is ENHRY and CDR2 is SYGVKD. This CDR3 spans 18 amino acids.